This T cell receptor (beta chain) stems from a study of T cells in women clearing cervical HPV infection. Remarks on this clone: No antigen is known for it. The observed sequence ends 3 residues before the CDR3 terminus, with the missing tail filled in from the germline J gene.

Germline CDR1 reads LGHNA; CDR2 reads YNFKEQ. After removal of 0 bases from V and 2 bases from J, the junction contained 6 bases not matched to a gene. The length of the CDR3 is 17 residues. The study's findings and limits: Controls had more TRBV6-7 (0.16%) than cases (roughly 0.11%). CIN3+ cases had significantly higher TCR repertoire richness than controls, but evenness did not differ.

TCR beta CDR3 amplified by multiplex PCR from approximately 1,200 ng genomic DNA. The data were produced by immunoSEQ multiplex PCR, yet TCRdb's version contains in-frame clones alone and is incomplete. Its listing shows about 21,000 clones. The source material was blood buffy coat. The J gene is TRBJ2-1, the V gene TRBV4-2, with 8 bases fitting TRBD2. The sequence derives from a woman aged 18 to 75 with a cervical HPV16 infection that either progressed to CIN3+ or cleared (not recorded which). CDR3 loop: CASSQDRGGTAYNEQFF. The sequenced CDR3 bases are TGTGCCAGCAGCCAAGATCGGGGGGGAACCGCCTACAATGAG.